This T cell receptor (beta chain) is from a study of cytomegalovirus exposure and HLA in healthy donors. Study-level points and caveats: The majority of CMV-associated TCR beta chains were reported as apparently HLA-restricted in a later analysis.

A multiplex PCR was run with 60 Vbeta primers and 13 Jbeta primers. The method was immunoSEQ multiplex PCR; TCRdb's version includes in-frame clones alone and lacks a portion of them. Across around 37,000 clones, the top ten clones capture about 6.2% of the sample. J gave up 8 bases and V 0 bases, and 10 bases lay outside the gene matches. Per germline, CDR1 SGHRS and CDR2 YFSETQ. The CDR3 extends over 16 amino acids. With regard to this clone: Its target is not known.

Investigators did not record CMV serostatus for this donor. The TCR sequence derives from a human donor in good health. The V call is TRBV5-1, the J call TRBJ1-2; 10 nucleotides agree with TRBD1. The sample comprised PBMCs. The CDR3 DNA sequence: TGCGCCAGCAGCTTGGGCCTCGACAGGGGGCGGAACGGCTACACCTTC. This codes for CASSLGLDRGRNGYTF.